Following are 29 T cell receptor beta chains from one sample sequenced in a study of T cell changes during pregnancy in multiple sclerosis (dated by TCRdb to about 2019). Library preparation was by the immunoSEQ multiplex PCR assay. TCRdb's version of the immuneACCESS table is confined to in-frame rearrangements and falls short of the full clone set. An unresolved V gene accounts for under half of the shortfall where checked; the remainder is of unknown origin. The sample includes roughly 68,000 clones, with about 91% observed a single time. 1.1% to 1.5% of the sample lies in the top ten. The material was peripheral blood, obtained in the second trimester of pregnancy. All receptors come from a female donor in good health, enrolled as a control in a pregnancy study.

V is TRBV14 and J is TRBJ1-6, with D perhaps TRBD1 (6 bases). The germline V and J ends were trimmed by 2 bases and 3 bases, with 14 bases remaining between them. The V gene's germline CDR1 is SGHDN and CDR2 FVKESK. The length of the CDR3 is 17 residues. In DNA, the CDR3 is TGTGCCAGCAGCCAAACCGCTGGGACACTCTATAATTCACCCCTCCACTTT. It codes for CASSQTAGTLYNSPLHF.

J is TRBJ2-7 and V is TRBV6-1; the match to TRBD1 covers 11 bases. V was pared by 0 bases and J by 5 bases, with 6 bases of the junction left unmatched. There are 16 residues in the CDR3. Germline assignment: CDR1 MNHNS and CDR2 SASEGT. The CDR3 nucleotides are TGTGCCAGCAGTGAAGCCATGGGACAGGGGGTCAACGAGCAGTACTTC. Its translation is CASSEAMGQGVNEQYF.

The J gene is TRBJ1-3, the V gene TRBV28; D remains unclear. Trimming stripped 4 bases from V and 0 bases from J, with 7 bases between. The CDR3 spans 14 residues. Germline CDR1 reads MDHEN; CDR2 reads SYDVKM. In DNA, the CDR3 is TGTGCCAGCAGTTCCCGCGTCTCTGGAAACACCATATATTTT. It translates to CASSSRVSGNTIYF.

The chain's CDR3 is CASSSRSWTGSQPQHF. CDR3 DNA sequence: TGTGCCAGCAGCTCCCGATCGTGGACAGGGTCTCAGCCCCAGCATTTT. This rearrangement joins TRBV7-2 to TRBJ1-5; 8 bases align to TRBD1. CDR1 is SGHTA and CDR2 is FQGNSA in the germline V gene. Trimming removed 4 bases from V and 6 bases from J; junction bases left unmatched: 11. The CDR3 has 16 residues.

The CDR3 bases are TGTGCCAGCAAGGTGACAGAGGCTGAAAAACTGTTTTTT. The encoded protein is CASKVTEAEKLFF. The V gene is TRBV11-2, the J gene TRBJ1-4; tentatively, D is TRBD1 (5 bases). The length of the CDR3 is 13 residues. The V and J ends lost 7 bases and 7 bases respectively, with 13 bases between them. Germline CDR1 SGHAT, CDR2 FQNNGV.

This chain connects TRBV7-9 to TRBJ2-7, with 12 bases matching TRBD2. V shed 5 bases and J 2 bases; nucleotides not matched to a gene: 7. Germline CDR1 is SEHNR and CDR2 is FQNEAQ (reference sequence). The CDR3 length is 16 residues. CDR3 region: CASSPRLAGAPYEQYF. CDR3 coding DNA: TGTGCCAGCAGCCCACGACTAGCGGGAGCCCCCTACGAGCAGTACTTC. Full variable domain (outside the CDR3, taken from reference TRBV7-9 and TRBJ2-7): DTGVSQNPRHKITKRGQNVTFRCDPISEHNRLYWYRQTLGQGPEFLTYFQNEAQLEKSRLLSDRFSAERPKGSFSTLEIQRTEQGDSAMYLCASSPRLAGAPYEQYFGPGTRLTVT.

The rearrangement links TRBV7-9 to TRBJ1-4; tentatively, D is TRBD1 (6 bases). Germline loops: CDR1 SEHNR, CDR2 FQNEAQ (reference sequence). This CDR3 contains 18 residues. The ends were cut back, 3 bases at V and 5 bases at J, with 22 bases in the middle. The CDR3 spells CASSLFPHPGQRNEKLFF. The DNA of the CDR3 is TGTGCCAGCAGCTTGTTCCCCCATCCGGGACAAAGGAATGAAAAACTGTTTTTT.

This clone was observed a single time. For the CDR3, the DNA is TGTGCCAGCAGTCTCTCCGGGACAGGCCTCGAGCAGTACTTC. Residues: CASSLSGTGLEQYF. The rearrangement links TRBV28 to TRBJ2-7; 8 bases line up with TRBD1. With V trimmed by 5 bases and J by 6 bases, 9 bases remained unmatched. The CDR3 consists of 14 residues. Germline lookup yields CDR1 MDHEN and CDR2 SYDVKM.

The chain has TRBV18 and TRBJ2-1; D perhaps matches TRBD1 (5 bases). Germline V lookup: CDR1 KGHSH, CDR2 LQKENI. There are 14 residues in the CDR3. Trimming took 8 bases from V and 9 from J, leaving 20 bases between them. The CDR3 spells CASKRGAAVGEQFF. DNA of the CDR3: TGTGCCAGCAAACGTGGGGCAGCCGTAGGTGAGCAGTTCTTC.

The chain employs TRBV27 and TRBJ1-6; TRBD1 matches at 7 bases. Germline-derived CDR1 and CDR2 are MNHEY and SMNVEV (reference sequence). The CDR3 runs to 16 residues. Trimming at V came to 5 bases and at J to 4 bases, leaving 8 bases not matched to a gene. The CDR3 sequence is CASSTTGAGYNSPLHF. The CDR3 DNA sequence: TGTGCCAGCAGTACCACAGGGGCTGGGTATAATTCACCCCTCCACTTT.

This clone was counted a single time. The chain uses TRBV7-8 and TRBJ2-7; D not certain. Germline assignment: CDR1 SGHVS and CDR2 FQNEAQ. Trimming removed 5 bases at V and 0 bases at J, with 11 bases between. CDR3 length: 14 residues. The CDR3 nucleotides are TGTGCCAGCAGCAGCCGAACGAGCTCCTACGAGCAGTACTTC. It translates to CASSSRTSSYEQYF.

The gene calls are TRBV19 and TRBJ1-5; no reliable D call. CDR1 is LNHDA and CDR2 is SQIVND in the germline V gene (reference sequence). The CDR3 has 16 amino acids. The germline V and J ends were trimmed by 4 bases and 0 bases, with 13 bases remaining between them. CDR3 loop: CASSNYPGNSNQPQHF. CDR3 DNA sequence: TGTGCCAGTAGTAATTACCCGGGAAATAGCAATCAGCCCCAGCATTTT.

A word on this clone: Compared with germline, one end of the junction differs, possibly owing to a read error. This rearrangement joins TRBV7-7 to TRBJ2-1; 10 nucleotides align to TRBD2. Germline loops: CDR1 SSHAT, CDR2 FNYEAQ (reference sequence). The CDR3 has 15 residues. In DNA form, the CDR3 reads TGTGCTAGCAGCTTACGACTAGCGGGTCGCAATGAGCAGTTCTTC. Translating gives CASSLRLAGRNEQFF.

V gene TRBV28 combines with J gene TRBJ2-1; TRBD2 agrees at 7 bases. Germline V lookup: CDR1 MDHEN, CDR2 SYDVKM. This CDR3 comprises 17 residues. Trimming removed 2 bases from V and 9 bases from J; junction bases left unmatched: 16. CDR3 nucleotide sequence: TGTGCCAGCAGTTTACGGGTAGCGGGCATGTTCTTAGGTGAGCAGTTCTTC. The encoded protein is CASSLRVAGMFLGEQFF.

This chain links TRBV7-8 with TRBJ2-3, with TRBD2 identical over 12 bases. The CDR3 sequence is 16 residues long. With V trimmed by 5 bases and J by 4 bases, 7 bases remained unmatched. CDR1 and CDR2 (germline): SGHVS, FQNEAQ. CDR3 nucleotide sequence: TGTGCCAGCAGCATTCGGACTAGCGGGAACCCAGATACGCAGTATTTT. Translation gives CASSIRTSGNPDTQYF.

In DNA form, the CDR3 reads TGCGCCAGCAGCCAAGAGACCACCGGGAGGCTAAGTCAGCCCCAGCATTTT. This sequence encodes CASSQETTGRLSQPQHF. The chain combines TRBV4-3 with TRBJ1-5; no clear D. V was cut by 0 bases and J by 6 bases, with 18 bases left in between. This CDR3 is 17 amino acids long. Germline lookup yields CDR1 LGHNA and CDR2 YSLEER.

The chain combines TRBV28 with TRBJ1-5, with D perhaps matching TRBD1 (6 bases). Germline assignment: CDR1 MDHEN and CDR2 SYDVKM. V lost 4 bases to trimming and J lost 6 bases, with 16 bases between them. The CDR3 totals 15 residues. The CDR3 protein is CASSWKTGRSQPQHF. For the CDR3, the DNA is TGTGCCAGCAGTTGGAAGACAGGCCGGTCTCAGCCCCAGCATTTT.

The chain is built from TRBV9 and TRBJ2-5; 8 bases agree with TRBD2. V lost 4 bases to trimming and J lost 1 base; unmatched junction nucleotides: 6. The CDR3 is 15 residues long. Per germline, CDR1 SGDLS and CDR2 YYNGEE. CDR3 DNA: TGTGCCAGCAGCCGGGGGGGCGGACCCCAAGAGACCCAGTACTTC. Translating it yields CASSRGGGPQETQYF. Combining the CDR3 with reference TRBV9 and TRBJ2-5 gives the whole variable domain DSGVTQTPKHLITATGQRVTLRCSPRSGDLSVYWYQQSLDQGLQFLIQYYNGEERAKGNILERFSAQQFPDLHSELNLSSLELGDSALYFCASSRGGGPQETQYFGPGTRLLVL.

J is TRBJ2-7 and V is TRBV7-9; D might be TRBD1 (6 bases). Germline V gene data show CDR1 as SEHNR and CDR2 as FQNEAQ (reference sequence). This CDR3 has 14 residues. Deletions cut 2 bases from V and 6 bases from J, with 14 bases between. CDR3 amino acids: CASSLMDRNGEQYF. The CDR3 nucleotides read TGTGCCAGCAGCTTAATGGACAGAAACGGCGAGCAGTACTTC.

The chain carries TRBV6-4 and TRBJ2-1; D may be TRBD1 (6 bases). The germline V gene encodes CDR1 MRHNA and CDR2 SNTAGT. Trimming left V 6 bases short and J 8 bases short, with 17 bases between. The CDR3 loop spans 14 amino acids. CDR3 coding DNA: TGTGCCAGCAGGCAGACAGGTGATTTGTATGAGCAGTTCTTC. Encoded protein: CASRQTGDLYEQFF.

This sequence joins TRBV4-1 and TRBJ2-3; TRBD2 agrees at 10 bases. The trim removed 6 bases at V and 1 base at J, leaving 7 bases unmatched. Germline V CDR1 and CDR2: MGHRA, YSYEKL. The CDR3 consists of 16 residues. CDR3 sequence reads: CASRIASGSGTDTQYF. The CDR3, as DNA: TGCGCCAGCAGAATAGCTAGCGGGAGTGGCACAGATACGCAGTATTTT.

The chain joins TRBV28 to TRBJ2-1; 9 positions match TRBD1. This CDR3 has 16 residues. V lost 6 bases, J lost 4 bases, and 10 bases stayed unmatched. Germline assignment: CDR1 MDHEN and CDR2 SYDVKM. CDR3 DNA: TGTGCCAGCAGCCTACCAAGACAGGGGGGGTACAATGAGCAGTTCTTC. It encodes CASSLPRQGGYNEQFF.

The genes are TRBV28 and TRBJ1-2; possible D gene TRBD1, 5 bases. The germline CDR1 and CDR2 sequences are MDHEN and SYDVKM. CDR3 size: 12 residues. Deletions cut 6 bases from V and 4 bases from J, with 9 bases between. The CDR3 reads CASSLDTYGYTF. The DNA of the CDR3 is TGTGCCAGCAGCTTGGACACCTATGGCTACACCTTC.

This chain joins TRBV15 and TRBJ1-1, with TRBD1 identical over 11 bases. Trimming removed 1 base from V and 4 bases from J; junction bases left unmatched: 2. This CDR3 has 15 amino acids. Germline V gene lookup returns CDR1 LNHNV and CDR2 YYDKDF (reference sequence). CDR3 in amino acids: CATSRAGTGGTEAFF. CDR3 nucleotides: TGTGCCACCAGCAGAGCCGGGACAGGGGGCACTGAAGCTTTCTTT.

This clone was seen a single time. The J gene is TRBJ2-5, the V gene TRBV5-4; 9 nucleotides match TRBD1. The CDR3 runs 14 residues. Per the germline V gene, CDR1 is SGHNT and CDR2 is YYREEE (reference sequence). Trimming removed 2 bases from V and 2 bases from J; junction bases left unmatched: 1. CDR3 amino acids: CASSLGTGQETQYF. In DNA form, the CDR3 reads TGTGCCAGCAGCTTAGGGACAGGGCAAGAGACCCAGTACTTC. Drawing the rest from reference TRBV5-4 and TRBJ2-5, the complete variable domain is ETGVTQSPTHLIKTRGQQVTLRCSSQSGHNTVSWYQQALGQGPQFIFQYYREEENGRGNFPPRFSGLQFPNYSSELNVNALELDDSALYLCASSLGTGQETQYFGPGTRLLVL.

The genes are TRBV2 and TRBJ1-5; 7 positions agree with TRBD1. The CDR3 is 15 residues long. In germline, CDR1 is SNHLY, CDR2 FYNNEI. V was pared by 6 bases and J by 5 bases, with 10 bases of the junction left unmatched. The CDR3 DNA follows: TGTGCCAGCAGAATCCAACCCAGGGGGGATCAGCCCCAGCATTTT. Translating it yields CASRIQPRGDQPQHF.

DNA for the CDR3: TGTGCCAGCAGTGTGTTAGGGAGGCAGCCCCAGCATTTT. Residues: CASSVLGRQPQHF. The chain couples TRBV6-1 to TRBJ1-5; D is ambiguous. Deletions cut 4 bases from V and 7 bases from J, with 11 bases between. Germline V CDR1 and CDR2: MNHNS, SASEGT. The length of the CDR3 is 13 residues.

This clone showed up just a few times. Here the CDR3 reads CASSAGTRNTEAFF. CDR3 nucleotide sequence: TGTGCCAGCAGCGCTGGGACTCGGAACACTGAAGCTTTCTTT. V usage is TRBV9 and J usage is TRBJ1-1; D may be TRBD1 (5 bases). Germline-derived CDR1 and CDR2 are SGDLS and YYNGEE. Between the trimmed V and J ends, which lost 3 bases and 1 base, there was a span of 10 bases. The CDR3 has 14 residues.

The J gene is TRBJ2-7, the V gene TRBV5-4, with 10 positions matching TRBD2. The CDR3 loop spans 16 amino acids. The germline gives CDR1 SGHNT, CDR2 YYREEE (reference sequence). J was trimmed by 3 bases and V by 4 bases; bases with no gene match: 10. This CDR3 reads CASSPDPGLANYEQYF. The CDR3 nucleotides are TGTGCCAGCAGCCCCGACCCGGGACTAGCGAACTACGAGCAGTACTTC.